This TCR beta chain was sequenced during a study of shared clonotypes between healthy human individuals. Some clones are missing from TCRdb's copy, which holds only in-frame ones; the method was immunoSEQ multiplex PCR. The sample records 70,000 to 95,000 clones, 62% being singletons. Germline V gives CDR1 ENHRY, CDR2 SYGVKD. The CDR3 totals 11 residues. Trimming removed 8 bases at V and 7 bases at J, with 9 bases between. The sample was memory CD8+ T cells sorted from blood. Subset denoted: CD45RO+ cells pooled with CCR7-negative TemRA cells. The J gene is TRBJ2-1, the V gene TRBV10-3; D gene uncertain. This sequence originates from a man aged 30 to 45 in good health. CDR3 in amino acids: CAIQSRNEQFF. The CDR3, as DNA: TGTGCCATCCAAAGCAGGAATGAGCAGTTCTTC.